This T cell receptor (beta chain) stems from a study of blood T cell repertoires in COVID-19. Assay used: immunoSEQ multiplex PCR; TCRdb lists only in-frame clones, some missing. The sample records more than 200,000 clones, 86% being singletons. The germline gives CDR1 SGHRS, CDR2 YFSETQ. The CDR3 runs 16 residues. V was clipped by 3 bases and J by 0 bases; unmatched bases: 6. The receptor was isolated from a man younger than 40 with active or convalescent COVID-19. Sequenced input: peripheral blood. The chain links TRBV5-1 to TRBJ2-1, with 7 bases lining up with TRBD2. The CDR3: CASSSGLAASYNEQFF. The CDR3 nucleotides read TGCGCCAGCAGCTCGGGGCTAGCGGCCTCCTACAATGAGCAGTTCTTC.